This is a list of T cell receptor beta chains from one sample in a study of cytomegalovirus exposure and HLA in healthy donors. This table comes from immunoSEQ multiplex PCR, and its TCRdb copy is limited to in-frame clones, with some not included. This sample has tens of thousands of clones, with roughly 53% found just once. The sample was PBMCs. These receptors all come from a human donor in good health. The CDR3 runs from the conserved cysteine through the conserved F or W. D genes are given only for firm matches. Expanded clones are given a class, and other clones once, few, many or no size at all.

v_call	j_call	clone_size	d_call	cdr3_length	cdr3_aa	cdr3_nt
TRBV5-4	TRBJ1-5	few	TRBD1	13	CASSTGGNQPQHF	TGTGCCAGCAGCACAGGGGGCAATCAGCCCCAGCATTTT
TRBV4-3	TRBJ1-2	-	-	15	CASSQDSRGTYGYTF	TGCGCCAGCAGCCAAGATTCCAGGGGCACCTATGGCTACACCTTC
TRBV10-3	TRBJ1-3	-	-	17	CAISESRPKSRGNTIYF	TGTGCCATCAGTGAGTCGAGGCCCAAATCTAGGGGGAACACCATATATTTT
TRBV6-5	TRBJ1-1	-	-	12	CASSRGLTEAFF	TGTGCCAGCAGCCGCGGGTTGACTGAAGCTTTCTTT
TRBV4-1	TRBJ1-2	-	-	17	CASSQVGGADSFYGYTF	TGCGCCAGCAGCCAAGTCGGGGGGGCAGACTCTTTCTATGGCTACACCTTC
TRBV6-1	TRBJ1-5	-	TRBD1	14	CASSERTGLQPQHF	TGTGCCAGCAGTGAAAGGACAGGGTTGCAGCCCCAGCATTTT
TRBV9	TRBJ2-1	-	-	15	CASSAGAGSYNEQFF	TGTGCCAGCAGCGCCGGCGCGGGGTCCTACAATGAGCAGTTCTTC
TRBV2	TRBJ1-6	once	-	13	CASSGRVGTPLHF	TGTGCCAGCAGCGGGAGGGTCGGGACACCCCTCCACTTT
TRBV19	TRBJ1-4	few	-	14	CASRLRDNNEKLFF	TGTGCCAGTAGGCTCAGGGACAATAATGAAAAACTGTTTTTT
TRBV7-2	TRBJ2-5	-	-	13	CASSLNRQETQYF	TGTGCCAGCAGCTTAAACAGGCAAGAGACCCAGTACTTC
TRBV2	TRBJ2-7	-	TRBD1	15	CASSDAQGELYEQYF	TGTGCCAGCAGTGATGCTCAGGGGGAACTCTACGAGCAGTACTTC
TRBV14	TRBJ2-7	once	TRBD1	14	CASSPTGSHYEQYF	TGTGCCAGCAGCCCGACAGGGTCCCACTACGAGCAGTACTTC
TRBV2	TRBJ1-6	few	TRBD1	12	CASDRANSPLHF	TGTGCCAGCGACAGGGCAAATTCACCCCTCCACTTT
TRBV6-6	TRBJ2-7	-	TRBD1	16	CASSYPGQGLSYEQYF	TGTGCCAGCAGTTACCCAGGACAGGGCTTGTCCTACGAGCAGTACTTC
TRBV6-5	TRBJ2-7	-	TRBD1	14	CASSYLQGAHEQYF	TGTGCCAGCAGTTACCTACAGGGGGCTCACGAGCAGTACTTC
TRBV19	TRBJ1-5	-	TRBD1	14	CASSLAGGRQPQHF	TGTGCCAGTAGTCTTGCAGGGGGCCGCCAGCCCCAGCATTTT
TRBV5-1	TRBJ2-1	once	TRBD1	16	CASSLAGTGTYNEQFF	TGCGCCAGCAGCTTGGCCGGGACAGGGACCTACAATGAGCAGTTCTTC
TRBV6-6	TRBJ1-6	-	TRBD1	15	CASSTTGTGASPLHF	TGTGCCAGCAGTACCACCGGGACAGGGGCTTCACCCCTCCACTTT
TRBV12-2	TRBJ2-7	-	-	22	CANLGGFVVSLVEGGRIGEQYF	TGTGCAAACCTGGGAGGGTTCGTGGTGTCGCTAGTCGAGGGTGGGAGGATTGGCGAGCAGTACTTC
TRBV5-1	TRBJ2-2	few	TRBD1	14	CASSLDRGRRELFF	TGCGCCAGCAGCTTGGACAGGGGCCGCCGGGAGCTGTTTTTT
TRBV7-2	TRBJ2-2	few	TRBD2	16	CASSFTSGGAIGELFF	TGTGCCAGCAGCTTTACTAGCGGGGGGGCCATCGGGGAGCTGTTTTTT
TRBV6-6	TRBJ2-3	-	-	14	CASSYDGLTDTQYF	TGTGCCAGCAGTTACGACGGACTCACAGATACGCAGTATTTT
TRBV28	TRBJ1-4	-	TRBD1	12	CASRQGGEKLFF	TGTGCCAGCCGACAGGGGGGGGAAAAACTGTTTTTT
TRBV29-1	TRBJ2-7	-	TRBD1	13	CSVTGTGAPEQYF	TGCAGCGTAACCGGGACAGGGGCCCCCGAGCAGTACTTC
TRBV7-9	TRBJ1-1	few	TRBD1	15	CASSLFAGGSTEAFF	TGTGCCAGCAGCTTATTCGCAGGGGGCTCGACTGAAGCTTTCTTT
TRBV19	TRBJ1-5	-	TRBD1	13	CASTGTGRQPQHF	TGTGCCAGTACAGGGACAGGGCGCCAGCCCCAGCATTTT
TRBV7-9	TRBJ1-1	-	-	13	CASSLLLGANAFF	TGTGCCAGCAGCTTATTACTGGGCGCGAATGCTTTCTTT
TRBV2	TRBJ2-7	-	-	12	CASSKGNYEQYF	TGTGCCAGCAGCAAGGGGAACTACGAGCAGTACTTC
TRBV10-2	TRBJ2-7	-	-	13	CASREDSTYEQYF	TGCGCCAGCAGGGAGGACTCTACCTACGAGCAGTACTTC
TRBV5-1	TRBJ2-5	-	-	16	CASSTMAGWAQETQYF	TGCGCCAGCAGCACCATGGCCGGCTGGGCTCAAGAGACCCAGTACTTC
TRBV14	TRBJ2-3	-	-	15	CASSRVLAEADTQYF	TGTGCCAGCAGTCGTGTACTAGCTGAGGCGGATACGCAGTATTTT
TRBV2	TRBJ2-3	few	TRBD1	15	CASSRLDRATDTQYF	TGTGCCAGCAGCCGCTTGGACAGGGCAACAGATACGCAGTATTTT
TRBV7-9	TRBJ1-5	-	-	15	CASSSDSLRNQPQHF	TGTGCCAGCAGTTCCGACTCACTTAGGAATCAGCCCCAGCATTTT
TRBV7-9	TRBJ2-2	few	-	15	CASSLTVTNTGELFF	TGTGCCAGCAGTTTGACAGTTACGAACACCGGGGAGCTGTTTTTT
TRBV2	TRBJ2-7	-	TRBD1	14	CASRPGGSGFEQYF	TGTGCCAGCAGACCAGGGGGTTCCGGATTCGAGCAGTACTTC
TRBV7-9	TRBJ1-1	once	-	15	CASSLVEQRNTEAFF	TGTGCCAGCAGCTTAGTGGAGCAGAGGAACACTGAAGCTTTCTTT
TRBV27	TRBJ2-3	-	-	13	CASSPHQGNTQYF	TGTGCCAGCAGTCCACACCAGGGAAATACGCAGTATTTT
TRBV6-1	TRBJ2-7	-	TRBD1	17	CASSEPLGQGSSNEQYF	TGTGCCAGCAGTGAACCCCTGGGACAGGGTTCTTCCAACGAGCAGTACTTC
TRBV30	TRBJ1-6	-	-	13	CAWDTGHNSPLHF	TGTGCCTGGGACACAGGGCACAATTCACCCCTCCACTTT
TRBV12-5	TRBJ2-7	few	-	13	CASGLWSGYEQYF	TGTGCTAGTGGTTTGTGGTCAGGGTACGAGCAGTACTTC
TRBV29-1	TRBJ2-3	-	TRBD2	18	CSVELAGGGPTTRDTQYF	TGCAGCGTTGAGCTAGCGGGGGGCGGGCCCACAACTCGAGATACGCAGTATTTT
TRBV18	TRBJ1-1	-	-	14	CASSGGSGNTEAFF	TGTGCCAGCTCAGGAGGGTCGGGGAACACTGAAGCTTTCTTT
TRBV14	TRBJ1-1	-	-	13	CASSRATNTEAFF	TGTGCCAGCAGCCGGGCTACGAACACTGAAGCTTTCTTT
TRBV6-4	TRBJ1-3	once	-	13	CARHRSSGNTIYF	TGTGCCAGACACCGAAGCTCTGGAAACACCATATATTTT
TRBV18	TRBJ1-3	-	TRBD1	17	CASSPGQGAPLGNTIYF	TGTGCCAGCTCACCCGGACAGGGGGCGCCGCTCGGAAACACCATATATTTT
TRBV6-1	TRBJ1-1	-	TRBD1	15	CASSQGQGAFTEAFF	TGTGCCAGCAGTCAGGGACAGGGGGCGTTCACTGAAGCTTTCTTT
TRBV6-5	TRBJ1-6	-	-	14	CASSPDRTNSPLHF	TGTGCCAGCAGTCCCGACAGAACGAATTCACCCCTCCACTTT
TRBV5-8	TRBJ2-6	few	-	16	CASSLIQSTGANVLTF	TGTGCCAGCAGCTTAATACAGAGTACTGGGGCCAACGTCCTGACTTTC
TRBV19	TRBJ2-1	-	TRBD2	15	CASSSGGAGYNEQFF	TGTGCCAGTAGTAGCGGGGGGGCCGGCTACAATGAGCAGTTCTTC
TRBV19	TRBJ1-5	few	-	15	CASSPEQLSNQPQHF	TGTGCCAGTAGTCCGGAACAGCTTAGCAATCAGCCCCAGCATTTT
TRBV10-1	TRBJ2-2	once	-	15	CASSGSRGSSGELFF	TGCGCCAGCAGTGGCAGCAGGGGATCGTCCGGGGAGCTGTTTTTT
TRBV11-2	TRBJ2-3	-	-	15	CASSLVGVGTDTQYF	TGTGCCAGCAGCTTGGTCGGGGTTGGCACAGATACGCAGTATTTT
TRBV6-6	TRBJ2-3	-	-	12	CASTGGSDTQYF	TGTGCCAGCACCGGCGGTAGCGATACGCAGTATTTT
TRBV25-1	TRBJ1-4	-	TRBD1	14	CASGGQGAREKLFF	TGTGCCAGCGGCGGACAGGGGGCTAGGGAAAAACTGTTTTTT
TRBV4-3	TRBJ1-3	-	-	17	CASSQDGQGSTGNTIYF	TGCGCCAGCAGCCAAGATGGGCAGGGATCAACTGGAAACACCATATATTTT
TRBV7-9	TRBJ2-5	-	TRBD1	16	CASSPTGTGQQETQYF	TGTGCCAGCAGCCCCACCGGGACAGGTCAACAAGAGACCCAGTACTTC
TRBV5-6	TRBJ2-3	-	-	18	CASSLSWGGGGQTDTQYF	TGTGCCAGCAGCTTGAGTTGGGGAGGCGGCGGGCAGACAGATACGCAGTATTTT